The source of this TCR beta chain is a study of T-cell reconstitution after alpha-beta-depleted transplantation in children. CDR1 LNHDA and CDR2 SQIVND come from the germline V gene (reference sequence). The V end was cut by 3 bases, the J end by 0 bases, with 6 bases between. This CDR3 region has 14 residues. General study results and limits: Reportedly, only several hundred clones from non-depleted graft cells drove alpha-beta T-cell counts at about two months. Counts and diversity of T cells one year after transplant came mostly from newly produced T cells.

Unique molecular identifiers were used in preparing the TCRbeta library. TCRdb recomputed calls from the PCR reads with MiXCR, one row per CDR3 protein. The top ten clones hold approximately 6% of a sample with hundreds of thousands of distinct CDR3 sequences, 6.5% to 10% of them seen once. Of note for this clonotype: Its specificity is not known.

This sample comprised PBMCs, mostly from graft donor cells, obtained 180 days after TCRalphabeta/CD19-depleted stem cell transplant. The chain couples TRBV19 to TRBJ1-3; no clear D gene. The sequence derives from a male patient aged 10 to 17 who had a stem cell transplant for acute lymphoblastic leukemia, so the T cells may come from the graft donor. This CDR3 is CASSIGSSGNTIYF. The CDR3 DNA reads as TGTGCCAGTAGTATCGGCAGCTCTGGAAACACCATATATTTT.